The present T cell receptor (beta chain) was sequenced within a study of blood T cell repertoires in COVID-19. The overall study: Some COVID-19 samples were acute and others convalescent; all came from the United States, Italy and Spain. T cells, B-cell-depleted T cells, or PBMCs provided the cDNA or gDNA that served as material.

This CDR3 contains 15 residues. The germline V gene encodes CDR1 SGHRS and CDR2 YFSETQ. V lost 2 bases to trimming and J lost 8 bases; unmatched junction nucleotides: 8. Per the study methods: Amplification of reference gene primers provided the estimated nucleated cell counts. The protocol was immunoSEQ multiplex PCR, while the TCRdb copy is restricted to in-frame clones and leaves out a portion. That table is the source of V, J and clone size, and D and trimming were worked out from the DNA. The repertoire has about 150,000 clones, 75% to 90% of them found once; the top ten carry more than 2%. The V and J genes are TRBV5-1 and TRBJ2-1; 9 bases match TRBD2. Sequenced sample: peripheral blood. The clonotype comes from a man between 65 and 85 years old with acute or convalescent COVID-19. The CDR3 loop is CASSFIAGEVHEQFF. The CDR3 DNA sequence: TGCGCCAGCAGCTTTATAGCGGGAGAGGTACATGAGCAGTTCTTC. The whole variable domain, filled in from reference TRBV5-1 and TRBJ2-1, reads KAGVTQTPRYLIKTRGQQVTLSCSPISGHRSVSWYQQTPGQGLQFLFEYFSETQRNKGNFPGRFSGRQFSNSRSEMNVSTLELGDSALYLCASSFIAGEVHEQFFGPGTRLTVL.